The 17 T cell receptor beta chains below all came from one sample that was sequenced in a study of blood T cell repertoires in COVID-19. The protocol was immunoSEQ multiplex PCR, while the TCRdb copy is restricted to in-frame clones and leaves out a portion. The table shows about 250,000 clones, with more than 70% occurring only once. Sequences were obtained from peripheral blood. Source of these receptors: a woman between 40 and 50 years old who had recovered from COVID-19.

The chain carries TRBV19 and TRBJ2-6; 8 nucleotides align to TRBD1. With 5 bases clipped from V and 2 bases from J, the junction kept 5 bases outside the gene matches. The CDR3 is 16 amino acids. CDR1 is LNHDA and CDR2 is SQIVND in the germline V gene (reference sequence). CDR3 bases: TGTGCCAGTAGTTTAACAGGGGGTACTGGGGCCAACGTCCTGACTTTC. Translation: CASSLTGGTGANVLTF. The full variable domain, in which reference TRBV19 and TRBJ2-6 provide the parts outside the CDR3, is DGGITQSPKYLFRKEGQNVTLSCEQNLNHDAMYWYRQDPGQGLRLIYYSQIVNDFQKGDIAEGYSVSREKKESFPLTVTSAQKNPTAFYLCASSLTGGTGANVLTFGAGSRLTVL.

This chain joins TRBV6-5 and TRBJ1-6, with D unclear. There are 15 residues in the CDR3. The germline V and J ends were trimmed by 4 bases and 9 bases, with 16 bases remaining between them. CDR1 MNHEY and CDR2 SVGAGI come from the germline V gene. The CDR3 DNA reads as TGTGCCAGCAGTTTTAGCGTTTGGAGAAGTTCACCCCTCCACTTT. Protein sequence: CASSFSVWRSSPLHF.

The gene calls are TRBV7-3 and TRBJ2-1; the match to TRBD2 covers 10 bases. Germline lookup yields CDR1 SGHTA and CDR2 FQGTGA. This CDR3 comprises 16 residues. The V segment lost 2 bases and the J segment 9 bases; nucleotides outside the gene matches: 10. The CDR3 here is CASSLEQRGGLSEQFF. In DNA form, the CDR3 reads TGTGCCAGCAGCTTAGAGCAGCGGGGGGGCCTCAGTGAGCAGTTCTTC.

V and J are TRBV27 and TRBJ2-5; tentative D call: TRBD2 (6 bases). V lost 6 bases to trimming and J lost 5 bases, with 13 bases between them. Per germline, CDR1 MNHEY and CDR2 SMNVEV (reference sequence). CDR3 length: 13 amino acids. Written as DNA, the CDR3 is TGTGCCAGCAGGCCCTTCGGGGGTGAGACCCAGTACTTC. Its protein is CASRPFGGETQYF.

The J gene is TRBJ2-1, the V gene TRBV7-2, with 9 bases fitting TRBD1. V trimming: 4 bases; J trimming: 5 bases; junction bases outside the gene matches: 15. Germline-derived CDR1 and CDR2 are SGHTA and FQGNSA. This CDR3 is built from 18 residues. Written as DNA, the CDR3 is TGTGCCAGCAGCTCAACCCCGGGACAGGGAAGAAAACACAATGAGCAGTTCTTC. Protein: CASSSTPGQGRKHNEQFF.

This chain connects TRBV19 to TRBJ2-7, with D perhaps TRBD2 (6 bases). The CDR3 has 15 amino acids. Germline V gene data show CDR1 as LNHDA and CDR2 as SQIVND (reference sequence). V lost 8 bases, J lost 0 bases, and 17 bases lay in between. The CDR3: CASAPERARSYEQYF. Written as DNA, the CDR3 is TGTGCCAGTGCACCCGAGCGGGCCCGCTCCTACGAGCAGTACTTC.

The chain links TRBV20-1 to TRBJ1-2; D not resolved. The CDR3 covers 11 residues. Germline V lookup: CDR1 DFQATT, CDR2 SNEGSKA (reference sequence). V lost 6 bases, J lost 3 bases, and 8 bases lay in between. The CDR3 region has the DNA TGCAGTGCGGTAACTGACTATGGCTACACCTTC. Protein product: CSAVTDYGYTF.

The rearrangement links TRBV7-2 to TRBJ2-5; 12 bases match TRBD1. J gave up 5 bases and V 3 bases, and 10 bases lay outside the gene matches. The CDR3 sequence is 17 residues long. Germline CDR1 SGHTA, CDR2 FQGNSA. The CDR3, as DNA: TGTGCCAGCAGCTTCTCCGGGACAGGGGGCGCGAGGGAGACCCAGTACTTC. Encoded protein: CASSFSGTGGARETQYF.

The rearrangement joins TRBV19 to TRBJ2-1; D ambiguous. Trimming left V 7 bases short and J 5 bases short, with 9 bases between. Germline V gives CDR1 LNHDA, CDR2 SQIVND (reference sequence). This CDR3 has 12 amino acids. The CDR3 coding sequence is TGTGCCAGTAACATGCCCGACAATGAGCAGTTCTTC. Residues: CASNMPDNEQFF.

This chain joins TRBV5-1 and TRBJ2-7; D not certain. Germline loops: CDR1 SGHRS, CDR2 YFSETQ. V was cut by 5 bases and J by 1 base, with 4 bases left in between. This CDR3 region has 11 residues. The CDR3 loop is CASSPSYEQYF. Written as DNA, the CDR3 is TGCGCCAGCAGTCCTTCCTACGAGCAGTACTTC.

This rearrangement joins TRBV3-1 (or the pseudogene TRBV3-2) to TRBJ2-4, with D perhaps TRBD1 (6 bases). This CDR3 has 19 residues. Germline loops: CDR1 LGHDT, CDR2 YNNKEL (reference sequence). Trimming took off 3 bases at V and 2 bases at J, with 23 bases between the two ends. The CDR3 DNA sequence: TGTGCCAGCAGCCAGGAAGGGGGTCGCAAATCACGACCCAAAAACATTCAGTACTTC. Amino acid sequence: CASSQEGGRKSRPKNIQYF.

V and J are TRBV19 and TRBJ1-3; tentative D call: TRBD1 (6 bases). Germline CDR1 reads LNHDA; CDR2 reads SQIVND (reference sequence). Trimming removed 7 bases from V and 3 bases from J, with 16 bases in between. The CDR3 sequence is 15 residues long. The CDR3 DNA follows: TGTGCCAGTACCGTCACAGGGACCTATGGAAACACCATATATTTT. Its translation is CASTVTGTYGNTIYF.

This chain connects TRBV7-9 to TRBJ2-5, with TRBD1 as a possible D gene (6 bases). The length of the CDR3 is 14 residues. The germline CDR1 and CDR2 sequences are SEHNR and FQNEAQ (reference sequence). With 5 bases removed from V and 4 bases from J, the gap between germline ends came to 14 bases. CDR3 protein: CASSPTGWRETQYF. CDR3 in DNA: TGTGCCAGCAGCCCTACAGGGTGGAGAGAGACCCAGTACTTC.

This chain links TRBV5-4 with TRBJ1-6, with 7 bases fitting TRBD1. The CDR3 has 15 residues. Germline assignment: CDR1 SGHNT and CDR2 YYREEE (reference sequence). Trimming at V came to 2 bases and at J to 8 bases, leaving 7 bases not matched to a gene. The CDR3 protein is CASSLGQEPHSPLHF. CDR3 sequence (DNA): TGTGCCAGCAGCTTAGGACAGGAACCCCATTCACCCCTCCACTTT.

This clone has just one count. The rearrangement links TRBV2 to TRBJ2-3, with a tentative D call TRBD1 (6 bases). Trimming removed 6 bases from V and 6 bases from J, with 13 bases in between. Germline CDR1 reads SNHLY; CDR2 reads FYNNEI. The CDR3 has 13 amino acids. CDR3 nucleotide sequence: TGTGCCAGCAGGGGGGCCGCGGATGATACGCAGTATTTT. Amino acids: CASRGAADDTQYF.

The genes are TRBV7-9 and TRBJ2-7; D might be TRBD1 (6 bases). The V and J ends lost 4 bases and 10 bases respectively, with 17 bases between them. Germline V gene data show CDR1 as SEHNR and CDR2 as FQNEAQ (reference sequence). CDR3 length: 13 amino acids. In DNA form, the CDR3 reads TGTGCCAGCAGCTCGGGCCACTACAGGGAACAGTACTTC. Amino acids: CASSSGHYREQYF.

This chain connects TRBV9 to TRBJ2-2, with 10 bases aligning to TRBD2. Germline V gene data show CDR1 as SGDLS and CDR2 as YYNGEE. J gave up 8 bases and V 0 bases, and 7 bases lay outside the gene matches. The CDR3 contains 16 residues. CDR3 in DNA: TGTGCCAGCAGCGTAGGTCTAGCGGGAGTCGGTGGGGAGCTGTTTTTT. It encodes CASSVGLAGVGGELFF.